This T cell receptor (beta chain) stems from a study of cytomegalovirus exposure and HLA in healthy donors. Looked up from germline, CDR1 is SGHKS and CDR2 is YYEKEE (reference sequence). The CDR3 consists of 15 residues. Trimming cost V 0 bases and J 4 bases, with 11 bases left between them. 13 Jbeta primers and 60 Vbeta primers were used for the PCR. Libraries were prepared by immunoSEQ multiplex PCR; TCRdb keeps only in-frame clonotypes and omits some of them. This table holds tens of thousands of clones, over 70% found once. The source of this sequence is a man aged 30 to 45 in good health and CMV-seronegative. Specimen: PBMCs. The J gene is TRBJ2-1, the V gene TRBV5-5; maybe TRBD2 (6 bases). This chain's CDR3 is CASSLGGGEYNEQFF. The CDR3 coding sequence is TGTGCCAGCAGCTTGGGTGGAGGGGAATACAATGAGCAGTTCTTC.